These T cell receptor beta chains were read from a single sample in a study of blood T cell repertoires in COVID-19. TCRdb keeps only in-frame clones here, not all; method: immunoSEQ multiplex PCR. This sample has roughly 240,000 clones, with approximately 85% found just once. Material: peripheral blood. The source is a man aged 50 or older with COVID-19, enrolled during active disease. The CDR3 runs from the conserved cysteine through the conserved F or W. The D gene is left open where the match is weak. Size values are once, few and many counts, or a class for expanded clones, and some rows have none.

d_call	clone_size	j_call	v_call	cdr3_nt	cdr3_aa
TRBD1	.	TRBJ1-2	TRBV5-1	TGCGCCAGCAGCAGGACAGGGGGAACCAACTATGGCTACACCTTC	CASSRTGGTNYGYTF
.	.	TRBJ1-4	TRBV5-1	TGCGCCAGCAGCTTGGATGCCCAGGGGACTAATGAAAAACTGTTTTTT	CASSLDAQGTNEKLFF
.	.	TRBJ1-6	TRBV3-1/TRBV3-2	TGTGCCAGCAGCCAAGCCATGACGAGGAAAGGTCACTCACCCCTCCACTTT	CASSQAMTRKGHSPLHF
.	.	TRBJ1-4	TRBV7-8	TGTGCCAGCAGACATCAGGGCGCAACTAATGAAAAACTGTTTTTT	CASRHQGATNEKLFF
.	.	TRBJ2-5	TRBV5-1	TGCGCCAGCAGCTTGGAATTCGGGGGGCGGGAGACCCAGTACTTC	CASSLEFGGRETQYF
TRBD2	once	TRBJ2-5	TRBV30	TGTGCCTGGAGTCTGGGCGGGGGGGAGACCCAGTACTTC	CAWSLGGGETQYF
.	.	TRBJ2-2	TRBV6-4	TGTGCCAGCAGTGTAGACAGTACCGGGGAGCTGTTTTTT	CASSVDSTGELFF
.	few	TRBJ1-2	TRBV3-1/TRBV3-2	TGTGCCAGCAGCCAAAGTAGCTATGGCTACACCTTC	CASSQSSYGYTF
.	.	TRBJ2-2	TRBV30	TGTGCCTGGACCAGAATGAACACCGGGGAGCTGTTTTTT	CAWTRMNTGELFF
TRBD1	.	TRBJ2-5	TRBV24-1	TGTGCCACCAGTGACCCCGGACAGGGGGATAGTTTAGAGACCCAGTACTTC	CATSDPGQGDSLETQYF
TRBD2	.	TRBJ2-1	TRBV28	TGTGCCAGCAGTCGGTTAGCGGGGGGGCAGAATGAGCAGTTCTTC	CASSRLAGGQNEQFF
TRBD2	.	TRBJ2-1	TRBV11-2	TGTGCCAGCAGCTTAGCTACGCGACTAGCGGGTGGCGAGCAGTTCTTC	CASSLATRLAGGEQFF
TRBD1	.	TRBJ1-1	TRBV11-1	TGTGCCAGCAGCTTAACGGGACAGGGGGTGCCTGAAGCTTTCTTT	CASSLTGQGVPEAFF
TRBD1	.	TRBJ2-2	TRBV27	TGTGCCAGCAGTTGGGACAGAACGAACACCGGGGAGCTGTTTTTT	CASSWDRTNTGELFF
TRBD1	.	TRBJ1-2	TRBV12-3/TRBV12-4	TGTGCCAGCAGATCGGACAGGCTCGATGGCTACACCTTC	CASRSDRLDGYTF
TRBD1	.	TRBJ2-7	TRBV5-1	TGCGCCAGCACTAGGTCGCCGGGACAGGGGAATTACGAGCAGTACTTC	CASTRSPGQGNYEQYF
.	.	TRBJ1-1	TRBV4-2	TGTGCCAGCAGCCAGCAGGAATTAAGGAACACTGAAGCTTTCTTT	CASSQQELRNTEAFF
TRBD1	.	TRBJ1-2	TRBV30	TGTGCCTGGAGCGGGATAAGGACAGGGGATAACTATGGCTACACCTTC	CAWSGIRTGDNYGYTF
TRBD2	.	TRBJ2-6	TRBV10-3	TGTGCCATCAGTACCGGACTAGCGGGTACTGGGGCCAACGTCCTGACTTTC	CAISTGLAGTGANVLTF
TRBD1	once	TRBJ1-5	TRBV25-1	TGTGCCAGCAGTGTGCGGACAGGGGCGCCCCTCAATCAGCCCCAGCATTTT	CASSVRTGAPLNQPQHF
.	.	TRBJ1-5	TRBV2	TGTGCCAGCAGTGAATCTTGGGAGCAGCCCCAGCATTTT	CASSESWEQPQHF
TRBD2	.	TRBJ2-6	TRBV5-8	TGTGCCAGCAGCTTCCTGCCTAGCGGGGCTGGGGCCAACGTCCTGACTTTC	CASSFLPSGAGANVLTF